The 17 T cell receptor beta chains below come from one sample, sequenced in a study of blood T cell repertoires in COVID-19. Clones were read by immunoSEQ multiplex PCR, and TCRdb kept only the in-frame ones, dropping some. The repertoire holds about 300,000 clones, with roughly 87% as singletons. Sample: peripheral blood. The receptor set was obtained from a human donor in a cohort sampled during active COVID-19.

This clone has only one observation. The chain is built from TRBV19 and TRBJ1-2; D might be TRBD1 (6 bases). This CDR3 has 16 amino acids. Germline assignment: CDR1 LNHDA and CDR2 SQIVND (reference sequence). Trimming took 3 bases from V and 6 from J, leaving 20 bases between them. This CDR3 is CASSMTGARKPDGYTF. The CDR3, as DNA: TGTGCCAGTAGTATGACAGGAGCCCGAAAACCCGATGGCTACACCTTC.

V and J are TRBV3-1 (or the pseudogene TRBV3-2) and TRBJ1-6; 8 nucleotides align to TRBD1. Per the germline V gene, CDR1 is LGHDT and CDR2 is YNNKEL (reference sequence). V was pared by 4 bases and J by 6 bases, with 5 bases of the junction left unmatched. CDR3 length equals 15 residues. The CDR3: CASSLGQGGNSPLHF. DNA of the CDR3: TGTGCCAGCAGCCTCGGACAGGGCGGTAATTCACCCCTCCACTTT.

This rearrangement joins TRBV6-6 to TRBJ2-2; D gene unclear. The CDR3 covers 12 residues. V was pared by 2 bases and J by 8 bases, with 6 bases between. CDR1 and CDR2 (germline): MNHNY, SVGAGI (reference sequence). CDR3: CASSYVQGELFF. The DNA of the CDR3 is TGTGCCAGCAGTTACGTACAGGGGGAGCTGTTTTTT.

V usage is TRBV9 and J usage is TRBJ1-3; 7 nucleotides line up with TRBD1. Unmatched junction bases numbered 8, after V lost 4 bases and J lost 4 bases. Germline V gene sequence: CDR1 SGDLS, CDR2 YYNGEE. The CDR3 is 15 amino acids. The CDR3 DNA reads TGTGCCAGCAGCCTAGGGGACAGTGCCGGAAACACCATATATTTT. Its translation is CASSLGDSAGNTIYF.

This clone was seen once. At the DNA level, this CDR3 is encoded by other sequences in the same sample as well. The chain carries TRBV7-3 and TRBJ2-6; 7 bases map to TRBD1. This CDR3 spans 15 amino acids. Germline CDR1 is SGHTA and CDR2 is FQGTGA. V lost 5 bases and J lost 0; bases outside the gene matches: 1. The CDR3, as DNA: TGTGCCAGCAGCCCAGGGGGCTCTGGGGCCAACGTCCTGACTTTC. Its translation is CASSPGGSGANVLTF.

This clone has a count of ten or more. The chain joins TRBV3-1 (or the pseudogene TRBV3-2) to TRBJ2-2; 7 nucleotides line up with TRBD1. There are 12 residues in the CDR3. With V trimmed by 6 bases and J by 5 bases, 0 bases remained unmatched. Germline CDR1 and CDR2: LGHDT and YNNKEL (reference sequence). CDR3 nucleotides: TGTGCCAGCAGGGGACAGACCGGGGAGCTGTTTTTT. This gives the protein CASRGQTGELFF.

The rearrangement joins TRBV18 to TRBJ1-1; possible D gene TRBD1, 5 bases. The V and J ends lost 3 bases and 3 bases respectively, with 11 bases between them. The CDR3 contains 14 residues. Germline lookup yields CDR1 KGHSH and CDR2 LQKENI. Here the CDR3 reads CASSPKVGDTEAFF. CDR3 DNA sequence: TGTGCCAGCTCACCGAAGGTAGGGGACACTGAAGCTTTCTTT.

The chain couples TRBV10-3 to TRBJ1-2; possible D gene TRBD1, 6 bases. This CDR3 spans 13 amino acids. Germline values: CDR1 ENHRY, CDR2 SYGVKD. The V gene lost 8 bases and the J gene lost 6 bases, with 16 bases spanning the gap. In DNA form, the CDR3 reads TGTGCCATCGGGGTAACAGGGAACGATGGCTACACCTTC. Amino acid sequence: CAIGVTGNDGYTF.

The J gene is TRBJ1-2, the V gene TRBV11-2, with unresolved D. Deletions cut 8 bases from V and 3 bases from J, with 10 bases between. CDR1 and CDR2 (germline): SGHAT, FQNNGV. CDR3 length: 12 residues. CDR3 protein: CASAKKDYGYTF. In nucleotides, the CDR3 is TGTGCCAGCGCGAAAAAAGACTATGGCTACACCTTC. The whole variable domain, remainder taken from reference TRBV11-2 and TRBJ1-2, is EAGVAQSPRYKIIEKRQSVAFWCNPISGHATLYWYQQILGQGPKLLIQFQNNGVVDDSQLPKDRFSAERLKGVDSTLKIQPAKLEDSAVYLCASAKKDYGYTFGSGTRLTVV.

The CDR3 protein is CASSLASGKDEQYF. As DNA, the CDR3 is TGTGCCAGCAGCTTAGCATCCGGGAAGGATGAGCAGTACTTC. The chain employs TRBV7-2 and TRBJ2-7; D possibly corresponds to TRBD2 (5 bases). The ends were cut back, 0 bases at V and 7 bases at J, with 13 bases in the middle. Germline V lookup: CDR1 SGHTA, CDR2 FQGNSA. The CDR3 has 14 amino acids.

This sequence joins TRBV2 and TRBJ2-5, with D possibly matching TRBD2 (6 bases). CDR1 SNHLY and CDR2 FYNNEI come from the germline V gene. The CDR3 runs 15 residues. Trimming took 7 bases from V and 0 from J, leaving 15 bases between them. In nucleotides, the CDR3 is TGTGCCAGCACTCAGGCAAGGACTAACCAAGAGACCCAGTACTTC. Translation: CASTQARTNQETQYF.

This chain connects TRBV27 to TRBJ1-6; TRBD1 matches at 10 bases. The CDR3 contains 17 residues. Germline values: CDR1 MNHEY, CDR2 SMNVEV (reference sequence). Trimming at V came to 4 bases and at J to 4 bases, leaving 7 bases not matched to a gene. The CDR3 DNA sequence: TGTGCCAGCAGTTCCCGTCCGGGACAGGGGTATAATTCACCCCTCCACTTT. It is translated as CASSSRPGQGYNSPLHF.

V is TRBV10-3 and J is TRBJ2-7, with 9 nucleotides matching TRBD2. CDR1 ENHRY and CDR2 SYGVKD come from the germline V gene. CDR3 length: 16 residues. V lost 3 bases, J lost 0 bases, and 6 bases stayed unmatched. CDR3 sequence reads: CAISDTGLARSYEQYF. The CDR3 coding sequence is TGTGCCATCAGTGATACCGGACTAGCGCGCTCCTACGAGCAGTACTTC.

This sequence joins TRBV7-2 and TRBJ1-5; D not resolved. Germline CDR1 reads SGHTA; CDR2 reads FQGNSA. V lost 3 bases and J 5 bases, leaving 8 bases between the germline ends. The CDR3 is made up of 13 amino acids. CDR3 protein: CASSFQADQPQHF. CDR3 DNA sequence: TGTGCCAGCAGCTTTCAGGCCGATCAGCCCCAGCATTTT.

The chain employs TRBV4-1 and TRBJ2-2, with D possibly being TRBD1 (6 bases). Germline V gene data show CDR1 as MGHRA and CDR2 as YSYEKL. The germline V and J ends were trimmed by 7 bases and 5 bases, with 14 bases remaining between them. The CDR3 sequence is 14 residues long. In DNA, the CDR3 is TGCGCCAGCACCAGGTTGGACAGAACCGGGGAGCTGTTTTTT. It encodes CASTRLDRTGELFF.

CDR3: CSLLLAASYNEQFF. For the CDR3, the DNA is TGCAGCCTCTTACTAGCGGCCTCCTACAATGAGCAGTTCTTC. V usage is TRBV29-1 and J usage is TRBJ2-1; 8 nucleotides align to TRBD2. The V gene's germline CDR1 is SQVTM and CDR2 ANQGSEA. V lost 8 bases to trimming and J lost 0 bases; unmatched junction nucleotides: 6. The CDR3 covers 14 residues.

The chain has TRBV2 and TRBJ2-4; 7 nucleotides match TRBD1. With V trimmed by 6 bases and J by 9 bases, 8 bases remained unmatched. Germline lookup yields CDR1 SNHLY and CDR2 FYNNEI. The CDR3 totals 13 residues. In nucleotides, the CDR3 is TGTGCCAGCAGGAGCACAGGGGTCGGCATTCAGTACTTC. Translation gives CASRSTGVGIQYF.